This TCR beta chain was observed in a study of blood T cells in healthy people across ages. The germline V gene encodes CDR1 SGDLS and CDR2 YYNGEE. Trimming stripped 0 bases from V and 5 bases from J, with 15 bases between. The CDR3 contains 16 residues. The authors ran a second PCR of roughly 6 to 11 cycles using a sample-barcoded 5' primer and a J-beta primer mix. Sequencing yielded, for each sample, at least 2.5 million paired-end reads carrying CDR3. TCRdb recomputed calls from the 5' RACE reads with MiXCR, one row per CDR3 protein. The sample has approximately 1.5 million distinct CDR3 sequences; 35% to 45% are singletons.

The chain employs TRBV9 and TRBJ2-1; D possibly corresponds to TRBD2 (6 bases). Sequenced: blood. This TCR was sampled from a woman between 18 and 29 years old in good health. DNA of the CDR3: TGTGCCAGCAGCGTAGCACCAGGAGGGGTCAACAATGAGCAGTTCTTC. Translating gives CASSVAPGGVNNEQFF.